The present T cell receptor beta chain was sequenced within a study of blood T cell repertoires in COVID-19. V trimming: 4 bases; J trimming: 5 bases; junction bases outside the gene matches: 4. The CDR3 totals 15 residues. Germline lookup yields CDR1 SGHTA and CDR2 FQGNSA. Original handling: Amplifying reference gene primers gave estimates of nucleated cell counts. Assay used: immunoSEQ multiplex PCR; TCRdb lists only in-frame clones, some missing. That table furnishes V, J and clone size, whereas the DNA furnished D and trimming. The data show hundreds of thousands of clones, 85% seen once. The receptor comes from a man in his fifties with active or convalescent COVID-19. The V call is TRBV7-2, the J call TRBJ1-5, with 11 bases identical to TRBD1. The sequenced material came from peripheral blood. The CDR3 protein is CASSSRTGGDQPQHF. The DNA for the CDR3 is TGTGCCAGCAGCTCCCGGACAGGGGGCGATCAGCCCCAGCATTTT.